This TCR beta chain was captured by sequencing in a study of T-cell reconstitution after alpha-beta-depleted transplantation in children. General study points: Reports say that about two months after transplant, the alpha-beta T cells came out of several hundred graft clones that had expanded.

The germline gives CDR1 SQVTM, CDR2 ANQGSEA. The length of the CDR3 is 11 residues. Trimming shortened V by 5 bases and J by 6 bases, and 10 bases separated the two germline ends. Unique molecular identifiers featured in how the TCRbeta library was prepared. TCRdb reprocessed the PCR reads with MiXCR, giving one entry per CDR3 protein. The sample has nearly 200,000 distinct CDR3 sequences, roughly 6.5% seen once. Regarding this clonotype: Its cognate antigen is unknown.

The clonotype comes from a girl in the first two years of life with combined immunodeficiency, due to receive a stem cell transplant. The sequenced sample was PBMCs, obtained before TCRalphabeta/CD19-depleted stem cell transplant. The chain has TRBV29-1 and TRBJ1-2, with D possibly being TRBD1 (5 bases). The CDR3 sequence is CSVRDVNGYTF. Here the CDR3 DNA reads TGCAGCGTTAGGGACGTTAATGGCTACACCTTC.